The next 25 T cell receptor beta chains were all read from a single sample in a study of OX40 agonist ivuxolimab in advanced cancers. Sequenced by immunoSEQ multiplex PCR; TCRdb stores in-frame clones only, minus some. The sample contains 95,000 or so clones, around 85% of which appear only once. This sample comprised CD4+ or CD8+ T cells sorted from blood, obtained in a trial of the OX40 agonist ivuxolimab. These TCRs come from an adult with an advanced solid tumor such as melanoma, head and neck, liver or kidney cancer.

The CDR3 spells CATSRGRSLVAKNIQYF. The CDR3 nucleotides are TGTGCCACCAGCAGAGGGAGGTCACTAGTAGCCAAAAACATTCAGTACTTC. This chain links TRBV15 with TRBJ2-4; D possibly corresponds to TRBD2 (5 bases). Per germline, CDR1 LNHNV and CDR2 YYDKDF (reference sequence). V gave up 1 base and J gave up 0 bases, with 13 bases separating them. This CDR3 is built from 17 residues.

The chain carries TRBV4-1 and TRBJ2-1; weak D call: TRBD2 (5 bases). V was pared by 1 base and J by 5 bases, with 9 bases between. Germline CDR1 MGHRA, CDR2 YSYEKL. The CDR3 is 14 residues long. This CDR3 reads CASSQGLANNEQFF. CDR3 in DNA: TGCGCCAGCAGCCAAGGGCTAGCCAACAATGAGCAGTTCTTC.

CDR3 nucleotide sequence: TGTGCCAGCAGCTTAGCAGGGAGCGACGAGCAGTACTTC. Its protein product is CASSLAGSDEQYF. The rearrangement joins TRBV7-8 to TRBJ2-7; possibly TRBD2 for D (5 bases). The CDR3 totals 13 residues. The V gene lost 0 bases and the J gene lost 5 bases, with 8 bases spanning the gap. CDR1 and CDR2 (germline): SGHVS, FQNEAQ. The full variable domain, completed using reference TRBV7-8 and TRBJ2-7, is GAGVSQSPRYKVAKRGQDVALRCDPISGHVSLFWYQQALGQGPEFLTYFQNEAQLDKSGLPSDRFFAERPEGSVSTLKIQRTQQEDSAVYLCASSLAGSDEQYFGPGTRLTVT.

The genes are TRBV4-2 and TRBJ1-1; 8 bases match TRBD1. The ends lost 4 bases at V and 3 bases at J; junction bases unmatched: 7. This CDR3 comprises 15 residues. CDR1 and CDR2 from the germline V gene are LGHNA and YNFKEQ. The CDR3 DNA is TGTGCCAGCAGCCTCCGCCAGGGGGCGGACACTGAAGCTTTCTTT. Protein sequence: CASSLRQGADTEAFF.

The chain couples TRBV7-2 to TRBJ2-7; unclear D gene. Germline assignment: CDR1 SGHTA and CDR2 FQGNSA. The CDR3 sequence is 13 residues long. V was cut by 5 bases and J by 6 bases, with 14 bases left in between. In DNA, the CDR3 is TGTGCCAGCAGCGCCTTCGGAGCTCCCGAGCAGTACTTC. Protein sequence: CASSAFGAPEQYF.

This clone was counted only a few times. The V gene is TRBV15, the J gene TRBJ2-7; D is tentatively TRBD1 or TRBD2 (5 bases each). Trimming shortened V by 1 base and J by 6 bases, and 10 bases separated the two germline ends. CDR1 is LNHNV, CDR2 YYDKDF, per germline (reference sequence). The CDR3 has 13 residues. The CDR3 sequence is CATSRARDLEQYF. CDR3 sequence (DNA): TGTGCCACCAGCAGAGCCCGGGACCTCGAGCAGTACTTC.

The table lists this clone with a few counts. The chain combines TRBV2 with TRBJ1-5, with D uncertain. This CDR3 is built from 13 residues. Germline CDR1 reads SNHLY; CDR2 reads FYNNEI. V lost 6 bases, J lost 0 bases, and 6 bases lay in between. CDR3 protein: CASRRDSNQPQHF. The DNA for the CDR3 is TGTGCCAGCAGGAGGGATAGCAATCAGCCCCAGCATTTT.

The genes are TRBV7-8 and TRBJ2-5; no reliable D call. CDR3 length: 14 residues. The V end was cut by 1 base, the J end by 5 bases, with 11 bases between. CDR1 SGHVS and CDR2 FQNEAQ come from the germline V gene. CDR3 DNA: TGTGCCAGCAGCTTAGGCGTTTCCCGGGAGACCCAGTACTTC. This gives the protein CASSLGVSRETQYF. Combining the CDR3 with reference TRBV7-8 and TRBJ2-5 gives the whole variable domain GAGVSQSPRYKVAKRGQDVALRCDPISGHVSLFWYQQALGQGPEFLTYFQNEAQLDKSGLPSDRFFAERPEGSVSTLKIQRTQQEDSAVYLCASSLGVSRETQYFGPGTRLLVL.

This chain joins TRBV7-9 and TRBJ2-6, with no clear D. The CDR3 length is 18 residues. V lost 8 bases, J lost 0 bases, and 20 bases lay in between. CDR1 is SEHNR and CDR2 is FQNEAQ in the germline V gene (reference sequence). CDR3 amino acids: CASLEYVAKSSGANVLTF. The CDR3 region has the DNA TGTGCCAGCCTCGAGTACGTCGCGAAGAGCTCTGGGGCCAACGTCCTGACTTTC.

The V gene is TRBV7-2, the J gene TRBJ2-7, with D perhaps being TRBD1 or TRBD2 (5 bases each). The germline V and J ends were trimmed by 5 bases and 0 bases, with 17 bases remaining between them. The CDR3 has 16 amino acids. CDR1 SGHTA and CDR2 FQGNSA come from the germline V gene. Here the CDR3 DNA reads TGTGCCAGCAGCCCCCGGGGCGCCAGCGCCTCCTACGAGCAGTACTTC. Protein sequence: CASSPRGASASYEQYF.

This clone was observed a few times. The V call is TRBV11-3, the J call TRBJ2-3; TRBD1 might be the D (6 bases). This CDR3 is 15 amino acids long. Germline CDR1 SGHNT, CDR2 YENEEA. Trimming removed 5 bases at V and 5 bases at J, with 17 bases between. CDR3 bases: TGTGCCAGCAGCCGGGGACAAGGGTTACAAGATACGCAGTATTTT. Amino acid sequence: CASSRGQGLQDTQYF.

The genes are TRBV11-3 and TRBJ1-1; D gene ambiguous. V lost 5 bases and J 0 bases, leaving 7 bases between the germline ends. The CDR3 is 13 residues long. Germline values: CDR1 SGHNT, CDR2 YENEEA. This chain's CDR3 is CASSRQMNTEAFF. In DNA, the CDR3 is TGTGCCAGCAGCAGACAAATGAACACTGAAGCTTTCTTT.

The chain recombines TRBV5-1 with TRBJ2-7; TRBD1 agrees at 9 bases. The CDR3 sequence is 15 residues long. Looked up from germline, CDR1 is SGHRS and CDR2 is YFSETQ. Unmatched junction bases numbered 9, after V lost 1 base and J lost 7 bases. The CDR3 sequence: CASSLSQDRGREQYF. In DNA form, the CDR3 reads TGCGCCAGCAGCTTGTCTCAGGACAGGGGTAGGGAGCAGTACTTC.

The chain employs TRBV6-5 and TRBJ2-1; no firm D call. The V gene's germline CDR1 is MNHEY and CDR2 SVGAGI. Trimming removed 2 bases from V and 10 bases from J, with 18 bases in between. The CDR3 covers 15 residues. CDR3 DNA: TGTGCCAGCAGTTACGGCTCGCCCCCATATCCGGAGCAGTTCTTC. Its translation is CASSYGSPPYPEQFF.

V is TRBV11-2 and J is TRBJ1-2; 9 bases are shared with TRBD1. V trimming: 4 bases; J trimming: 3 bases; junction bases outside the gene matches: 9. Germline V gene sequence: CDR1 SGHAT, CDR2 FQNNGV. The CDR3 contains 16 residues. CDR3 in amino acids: CASSSSQQGAYYGYTF. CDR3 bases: TGTGCCAGCAGCTCCTCTCAACAGGGGGCGTACTATGGCTACACCTTC.

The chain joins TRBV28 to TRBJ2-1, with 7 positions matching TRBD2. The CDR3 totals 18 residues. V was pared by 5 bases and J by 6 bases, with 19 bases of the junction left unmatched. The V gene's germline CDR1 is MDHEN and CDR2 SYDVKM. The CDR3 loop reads CASSTSNQLARWVNEQFF. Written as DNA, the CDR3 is TGTGCCAGCAGTACCTCTAATCAACTAGCGCGATGGGTCAATGAGCAGTTCTTC. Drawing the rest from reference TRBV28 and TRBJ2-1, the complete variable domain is DVKVTQSSRYLVKRTGEKVFLECVQDMDHENMFWYRQDPGLGLRLIYFSYDVKMKEKGDIPEGYSVSREKKERFSLILESASTNQTSMYLCASSTSNQLARWVNEQFFGPGTRLTVL.

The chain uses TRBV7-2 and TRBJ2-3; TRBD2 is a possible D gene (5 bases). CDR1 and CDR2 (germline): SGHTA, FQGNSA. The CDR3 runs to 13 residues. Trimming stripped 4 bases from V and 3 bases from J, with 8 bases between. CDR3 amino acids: CASSWTGTDTQYF. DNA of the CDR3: TGTGCCAGCAGCTGGACGGGGACAGATACGCAGTATTTT.

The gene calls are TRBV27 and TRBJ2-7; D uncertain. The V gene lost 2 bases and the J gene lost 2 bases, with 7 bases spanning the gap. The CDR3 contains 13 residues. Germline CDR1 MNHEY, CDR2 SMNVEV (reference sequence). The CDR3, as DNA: TGTGCCAGCAGTTTAGGCCCACCCTACGAGCAGTACTTC. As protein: CASSLGPPYEQYF.

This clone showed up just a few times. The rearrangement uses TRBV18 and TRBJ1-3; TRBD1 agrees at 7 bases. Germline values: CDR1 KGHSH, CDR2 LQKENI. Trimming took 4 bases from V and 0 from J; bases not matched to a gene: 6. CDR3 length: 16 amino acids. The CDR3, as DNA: TGTGCCAGCTCACAAACCGGGACAGACTCTGGAAACACCATATATTTT. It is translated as CASSQTGTDSGNTIYF.

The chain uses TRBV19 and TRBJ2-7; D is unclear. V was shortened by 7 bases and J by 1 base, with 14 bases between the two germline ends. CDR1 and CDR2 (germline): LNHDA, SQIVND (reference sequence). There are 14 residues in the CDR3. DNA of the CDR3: TGTGCCAGTACCCAGGAGCAGAATTCCTACGAGCAGTACTTC. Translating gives CASTQEQNSYEQYF.

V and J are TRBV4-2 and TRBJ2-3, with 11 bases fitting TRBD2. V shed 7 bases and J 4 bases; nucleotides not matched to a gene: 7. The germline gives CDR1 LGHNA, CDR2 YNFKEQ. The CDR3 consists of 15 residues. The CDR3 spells CASNPGTSGSDTQYF. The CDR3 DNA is TGTGCCAGCAATCCCGGGACTAGCGGCTCAGATACGCAGTATTTT.

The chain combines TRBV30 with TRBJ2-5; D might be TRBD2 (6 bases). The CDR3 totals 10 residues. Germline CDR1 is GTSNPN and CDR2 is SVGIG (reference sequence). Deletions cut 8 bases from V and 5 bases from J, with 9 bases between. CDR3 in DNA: TGTGCCCGGGGGAAGGAGACCCAGTACTTC. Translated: CARGKETQYF.

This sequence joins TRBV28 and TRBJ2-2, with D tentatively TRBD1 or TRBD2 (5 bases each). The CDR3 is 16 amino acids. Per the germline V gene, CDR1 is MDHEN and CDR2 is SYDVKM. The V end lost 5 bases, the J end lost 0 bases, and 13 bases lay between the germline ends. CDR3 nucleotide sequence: TGTGCCAGCAGTCAACTTGGGACGGCGAACACCGGGGAGCTGTTTTTT. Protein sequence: CASSQLGTANTGELFF. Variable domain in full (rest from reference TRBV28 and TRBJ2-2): DVKVTQSSRYLVKRTGEKVFLECVQDMDHENMFWYRQDPGLGLRLIYFSYDVKMKEKGDIPEGYSVSREKKERFSLILESASTNQTSMYLCASSQLGTANTGELFFGEGSRLTVL.

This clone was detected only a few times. The CDR3 protein is CASSLGGGTANTGELFF. Written as DNA, the CDR3 is TGTGCCAGCAGCTTAGGAGGTGGGACAGCGAACACCGGGGAGCTGTTTTTT. The V gene is TRBV11-3, the J gene TRBJ2-2; 7 nucleotides match TRBD1. Trimming removed 1 base from V and 0 bases from J; junction bases left unmatched: 5. CDR1 SGHNT and CDR2 YENEEA come from the germline V gene. CDR3 length equals 17 residues.

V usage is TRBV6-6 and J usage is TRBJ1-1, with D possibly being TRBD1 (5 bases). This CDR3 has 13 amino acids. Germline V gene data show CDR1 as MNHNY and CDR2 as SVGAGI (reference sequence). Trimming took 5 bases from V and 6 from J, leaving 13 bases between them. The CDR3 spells CASSNTGISEAFF. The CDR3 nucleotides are TGTGCCAGCAGTAATACAGGAATATCTGAAGCTTTCTTT.